The clone carrying this TCR beta chain was seen many times. The data were obtained in a study of neurological immune-mediated disorders. TCRdb passed the 5' RACE reads through MiXCR, listing each CDR3 protein once. The top ten hold 6.5% to 7.5% of the sample, which has about 66,000 distinct CDR3 sequences, 4.5% seen once. J lost 4 bases, V lost 9 bases, and 8 bases had no gene match. The CDR3 runs 13 residues. Per germline, CDR1 SGHVS and CDR2 FNYEAQ. This sequence was found in a man between 25 and 39 years old with multiple sclerosis. The sequencing input was PBMCs. The chain recombines TRBV7-6 with TRBJ1-1; 7 nucleotides agree with TRBD1. CDR3 in amino acids: CASTDRVSTEAFF. The CDR3 DNA reads as TGTGCCAGTACCGACAGGGTGAGCACTGAAGCTTTCTTT.